These 14 T cell receptor beta chains share one sample of origin, sequenced in a study of T cells in Graves' hyperthyroidism and ophthalmopathy (dated by TCRdb to 2018 to 2020). The library was generated by multiplex PCR. The run used an Illumina HiSeq 2000. Amplification of TCR beta CDR3 regions was carried out from RNA transcripts. The first round of RT-PCR for the TCR CDR3 was performed with the HTBI primer set and the Qiagen OneStep RT-PCR kit. TCRdb's own reprocessing of the public reads used fastp at Q25 and MiXCR and kept productive beta chains. Every entry covers one CDR3 protein and lists the most common genes and DNA from its rows. This sample has some 300,000 distinct CDR3 sequences in its table, and 16% of those were observed once. The ten largest make up 33% of the sample. The sequenced material came from blood. Source of these receptors: a man aged 25 to 40 with Graves' hyperthyroidism.

This clonotype was counted ten times or more. The chain has TRBV29-1 and TRBJ2-5; 8 nucleotides agree with TRBD2. V lost 6 bases to trimming and J lost 9 bases; unmatched junction nucleotides: 27. Germline CDR1 reads SQVTM; CDR2 reads ANQGSEA. The CDR3 runs 18 residues. CDR3 nucleotide sequence: TGCAGCGTCCCCGACGGAGGATCTAGCGGGCCCGGAGGAAGGGCCCAGTACTTC. This translates into CSVPDGGSSGPGGRAQYF.

This clonotype appeared many times. J is TRBJ1-1 and V is TRBV18, with 7 bases aligning to TRBD1. The CDR3 spans 14 residues. V gave up 8 bases and J gave up 3 bases; unmatched junction bases: 9. The germline CDR1 and CDR2 sequences are KGHSH and LQKENI. The CDR3 bases are TGTGCCAGCCTCGACAGGGTCCGGGACACTGAAGCTTTCTTT. Amino acids: CASLDRVRDTEAFF.

This clonotype has more than one count but fewer than ten. The genes are TRBV9 and TRBJ2-3, with a weak D call TRBD2 (6 bases). The V end lost 0 bases, the J end lost 4 bases, and 9 bases lay between the germline ends. CDR1 SGDLS and CDR2 YYNGEE come from the germline V gene. This CDR3 spans 14 amino acids. Here the CDR3 reads CASSVVGEADTQYF. DNA for the CDR3: TGTGCCAGCAGCGTAGTCGGGGAGGCAGATACGCAGTATTTT.

The chain joins TRBV6-1 to TRBJ1-5; D gene ambiguous. Germline CDR1 and CDR2: MNHNS and SASEGT. The CDR3 runs 13 residues. V was pared by 7 bases and J by 5 bases, with 12 bases between. This CDR3 is CASMKRVDQPQHF. The DNA of the CDR3 is TGTGCCAGCATGAAAAGGGTCGATCAGCCCCAGCATTTT.

The V and J genes are TRBV2 and TRBJ1-2; perhaps TRBD1 as D (5 bases). In germline, CDR1 is SNHLY, CDR2 FYNNEI. V was cut by 6 bases and J by 8 bases, with 10 bases left in between. CDR3 length: 11 amino acids. As DNA, the CDR3 is TGTGCCAGCAGGGACCAGGGAGGCTACACCTTC. It encodes CASRDQGGYTF.

This clonotype was picked up a small number of times. The gene calls are TRBV5-1 and TRBJ2-1; D tentatively fits TRBD1 or TRBD2 (6 bases each). The CDR3 has 15 amino acids. Germline assignment: CDR1 SGHRS and CDR2 YFSETQ. V lost 5 bases, J lost 0 bases, and 12 bases lay in between. This chain's CDR3 is CASREGGGSYNEQFF. The CDR3 nucleotides read TGCGCCAGCAGGGAGGGGGGCGGCTCCTACAATGAGCAGTTCTTC.

V is TRBV11-3 and J is TRBJ2-1; TRBD2 matches at 11 bases. CDR1 SGHNT and CDR2 YENEEA come from the germline V gene. The CDR3 is 18 residues long. Unmatched junction bases numbered 6, after V lost 0 bases and J lost 2 bases. CDR3 bases: TGTGCCAGCAGCTTAGAACCGGGACTAGCGGTAACCTACAATGAGCAGTTCTTC. Protein: CASSLEPGLAVTYNEQFF. Using reference TRBV11-3 and TRBJ2-1 for the parts outside the CDR3, the full variable domain is EAGVVQSPRYKIIEKKQPVAFWCNPISGHNTLYWYLQNLGQGPELLIRYENEEAVDDSQLPKDRFSAERLKGVDSTLKIQPAELGDSAVYLCASSLEPGLAVTYNEQFFGPGTRLTVL.

CDR3 amino acids: CSVPGLPQYF. The CDR3 DNA follows: TGCAGCGTCCCAGGCCTTCCGCAGTATTTT. This chain links TRBV29-1 with TRBJ2-3; D uncertain. The CDR3 covers 10 residues. The ends were cut back, 6 bases at V and 10 bases at J, with 11 bases in the middle. Looked up from germline, CDR1 is SQVTM and CDR2 is ANQGSEA.

This rearrangement joins TRBV9 to TRBJ2-5; maybe TRBD2 (6 bases). V lost 0 bases and J lost 7, with 16 bases in between. CDR1 is SGDLS, CDR2 YYNGEE, per germline. The CDR3 has 15 residues. CDR3 sequence: CASSVGLGGLGTQYF. The CDR3 DNA reads as TGTGCCAGCAGCGTAGGACTAGGTGGATTGGGGACCCAGTACTTC.

In its sample, this clonotype was seen many times. This chain links TRBV5-1 with TRBJ1-1; D possibly corresponds to TRBD1 (5 bases). Germline CDR1 is SGHRS and CDR2 is YFSETQ. V dropped 4 bases and J dropped 5 bases, with 12 bases sitting between them. This CDR3 is built from 13 residues. For the CDR3, the DNA is TGCGCCAGCAGCAGGAGGGGCGGAACTGAAGCTTTCTTT. Amino acids: CASSRRGGTEAFF.

This clonotype was detected ten times or more. This chain connects TRBV30 to TRBJ1-4; D is undetermined. In germline, CDR1 is GTSNPN, CDR2 SVGIG (reference sequence). The CDR3 consists of 16 residues. Trimming took 2 bases from V and 0 from J, leaving 13 bases between them. CDR3 nucleotide sequence: TGTGCCTGGAGTCCCCCCCGGACCACAACTAATGAAAAACTGTTTTTT. Translated: CAWSPPRTTTNEKLFF.

This clonotype was observed many times. The rearrangement joins TRBV7-2 to TRBJ1-1; D gene unclear. In germline, CDR1 is SGHTA, CDR2 FQGNSA. CDR3 length equals 11 residues. The V gene lost 3 bases and the J gene lost 11 bases, with 10 bases spanning the gap. The CDR3 coding sequence is TGTGCCAGCAGCTTTTACGTTGCGGCTTTCTTT. This gives the protein CASSFYVAAFF. The variable domain in full, completed from reference TRBV7-2 and TRBJ1-1, reads GAGVSQSPSNKVTEKGKDVELRCDPISGHTALYWYRQSLGQGLEFLIYFQGNSAPDKSGLPSDRFSAERTGGSVSTLTIQRTQQEDSAVYLCASSFYVAAFFGQGTRLTVV.

With respect to this clonotype: This could be a read error, since a much larger clone is one nucleotide away. The chain has TRBV6-1 and TRBJ2-7; a weak D match, TRBD2 (5 bases). Trimming took 9 bases from V and 3 from J, leaving 24 bases between them. The length of the CDR3 is 16 residues. Germline CDR1 reads MNHNS; CDR2 reads SASEGT. The CDR3: CASKLGSASSSYEQYF. The CDR3 coding sequence is TGTGCCAGTAAGCTCGGGTCGGCTAGCTCAAGCTACGAGCAGTACTTC.

This clonotype was seen repeatedly, ten times or more. The rearrangement uses TRBV20-1 and TRBJ2-7; D uncertain. The CDR3 is 15 amino acids. CDR1 and CDR2 (germline): DFQATT, SNEGSKA (reference sequence). Trimming shortened V by 1 base and J by 0 bases, and 13 bases separated the two germline ends. CDR3 residues: CSARAPIVSSYEQYF. Here the CDR3 DNA reads TGCAGTGCTAGAGCCCCGATAGTTAGCTCCTACGAGCAGTACTTC.